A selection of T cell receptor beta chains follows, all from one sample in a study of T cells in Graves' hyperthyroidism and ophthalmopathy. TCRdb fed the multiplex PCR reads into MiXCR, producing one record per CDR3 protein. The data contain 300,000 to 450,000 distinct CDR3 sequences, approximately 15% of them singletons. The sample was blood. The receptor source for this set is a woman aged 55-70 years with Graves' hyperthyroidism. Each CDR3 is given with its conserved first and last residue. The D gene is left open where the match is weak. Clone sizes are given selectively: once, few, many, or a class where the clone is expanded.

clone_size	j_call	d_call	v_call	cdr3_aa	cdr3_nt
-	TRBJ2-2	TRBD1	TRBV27	CASSRQGSKIGELFF	TGTGCCAGCAGTCGACAGGGGTCAAAAATCGGGGAGCTGTTTTTT
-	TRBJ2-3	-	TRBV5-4	CASSTRSDTQYF	TGTGCCAGCAGCACTAGATCAGATACGCAGTATTTT
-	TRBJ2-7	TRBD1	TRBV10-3	CATTGTGLDEQYF	TGTGCCACCACCGGGACAGGGTTGGACGAGCAGTACTTC
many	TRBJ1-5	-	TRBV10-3	CAISPYKNQPQHF	TGTGCCATCAGCCCTTACAAGAATCAGCCCCAGCATTTT
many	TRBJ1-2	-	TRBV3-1	CASSQGQWLGYTF	TGTGCCAGCAGCCAAGGGCAGTGGCTTGGCTACACCTTC
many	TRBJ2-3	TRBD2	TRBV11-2	CASSRRTSVSGTDTQYF	TGTGCCAGCAGTCGCCGGACTAGCGTGAGTGGCACAGATACGCAGTATTTT
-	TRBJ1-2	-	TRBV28	CASSLGGQGPYGYTF	TGTGCCAGCAGTTTAGGCGGGCAGGGGCCGTATGGCTACACCTTC
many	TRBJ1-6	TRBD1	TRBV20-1	CSAAGQNFNSPLHF	TGCAGTGCCGCGGGACAGAATTTCAATTCACCCCTCCACTTT
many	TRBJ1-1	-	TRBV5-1	CASSSRGEAFF	TGCGCCAGCAGCTCGAGGGGGGAAGCTTTCTTT
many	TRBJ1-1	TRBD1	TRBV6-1	CASRTAGQGNTEAFF	TGTGCCAGCAGAACCGCGGGACAGGGCAACACTGAAGCTTTCTTT
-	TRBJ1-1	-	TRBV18	CASSPRIGGENTEAFF	TGTGCCAGCTCACCACGAATTGGGGGAGAAAACACTGAAGCTTTCTTT
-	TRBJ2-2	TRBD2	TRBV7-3	CASSPGLAGVGAGELFF	TGTGCCAGCAGCCCGGGACTAGCGGGAGTAGGCGCCGGGGAGCTGTTTTTT
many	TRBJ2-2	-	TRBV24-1	CATSDPVAGTGELFF	TGTGCCACCAGTGATCCGGTGGCGGGAACCGGGGAGCTGTTTTTT
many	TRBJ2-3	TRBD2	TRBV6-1	CASRPTASGADTQYF	TGTGCCAGCAGACCCACAGCTAGCGGAGCAGATACGCAGTATTTT
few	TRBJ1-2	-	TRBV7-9	CASSLLAAPPNYGYTF	TGTGCCAGCAGCCTTCTGGCGGCTCCCCCTAACTATGGCTACACCTTC
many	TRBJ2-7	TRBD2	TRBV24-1	CATSDTGTSGSYEQYF	TGTGCCACCAGTGATACCGGGACTAGCGGCTCCTACGAGCAGTACTTC
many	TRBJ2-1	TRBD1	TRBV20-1	CSARAGTGLGGSSYNEQFF	TGCAGTGCTAGGGCCGGGACAGGGTTAGGCGGAAGCTCCTACAATGAGCAGTTCTTC
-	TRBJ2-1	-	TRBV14	CASSHKSPYNEQFF	TGTGCCAGCAGCCACAAGAGCCCCTACAATGAGCAGTTCTTC
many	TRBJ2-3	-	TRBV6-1	CASTPGWVALSSTDTQYF	TGTGCCAGCACCCCCGGGTGGGTAGCGTTATCTAGCACAGATACGCAGTATTTT
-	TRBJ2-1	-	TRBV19	CASSDLDRPHPFF	TGTGCCAGTAGTGACCTAGACAGACCCCACCCGTTCTTC